A selection of T cell receptor beta chains follows, all from one sample in a study of vaccination effects on CD4 cells after COVID-19. Their antigens are not known. Profiling relied on immunoSEQ multiplex PCR, and the TCRdb table lists in-frame clones only, not all of them. Altogether tens of thousands of clones are present, around 72% being singletons, with the ten largest covering approximately 8.5%. The starting material was CD4+ T cells from PBMCs cultured with HCoV-NL63 spike peptides, obtained before COVID-19 vaccination. All receptors come from a human donor who received a COVID-19 vaccine. The CDR3 runs from the conserved cysteine through the conserved F or W.

V	J	CDR3
TRBV18	TRBJ1-5	CASSPQGGNQPQHF
TRBV5-1	TRBJ2-7	CASSLAPGTEGYEQYF
TRBV3-1/TRBV3-2	TRBJ2-3	CASTGGRGGTQYF
TRBV5-1	TRBJ2-1	CASSSSGGEQFF
TRBV6-5	TRBJ1-2	CASSYSSGSAYGYTF
TRBV5-1	TRBJ2-7	CASSLEGGQGPYEQYF
TRBV5-6	TRBJ1-3	CASSHLDRQGRNTIYF
TRBV18	TRBJ1-2	CASSPYLPGQDDGYTF
TRBV10-3	TRBJ2-7	CAISDTRRGTYEQYF
TRBV12-2	TRBJ2-3	CASRLALGLAETDTQYF
TRBV25-1	TRBJ2-5	CARRGSEPGETQYF
TRBV6-5	TRBJ1-1	CASILDRAFF
TRBV27	TRBJ1-2	CASSPTVIGTYGYTF
TRBV7-2	TRBJ2-5	CASSLVRASGGETQYF
TRBV27	TRBJ2-2	CASSFRGRVPGELFF
TRBV3-1/TRBV3-2	TRBJ2-7	CASSQDALAGGVYF
TRBV5-6	TRBJ2-7	CASSFYEQYF
TRBV7-2	TRBJ2-7	CASSLVRVTYEQYF